This TCR beta chain was captured in a study of shared clonotypes between healthy human individuals. On this clone: Its antigen is still unknown.

Assay execution proceeded at the deep level. Template amounts of around 310 ng DNA, 30,000 or so T cell genomes, were employed in unsorted PBMC replicate PCRs. Using immunoSEQ multiplex PCR, the repertoire was profiled, and TCRdb retains in-frame clones only, with some absent. Here the sample spans about 490,000 clones, about 79% being singletons. The study, taken as a whole, reports: In this cohort, only blood was sampled, and tissue repertoires likely differ.

From germline, CDR1 is LGHNA and CDR2 YNFKEQ. This CDR3 is built from 16 residues. Trimming took off 1 base at V and 6 bases at J, with 16 bases between the two ends. Input material: PBMCs. This TCR was recovered from a woman in her 40s in good health. Some clones in this sample may be carry-over from other donors' samples. The chain uses TRBV4-2 and TRBJ2-1; possible D gene TRBD1, 5 bases. In DNA form, the CDR3 reads TGTGCCAGCAGCCAAGTTAATCTGGTAGGGGCCAATGAGCAGTTCTTC. Protein product: CASSQVNLVGANEQFF.